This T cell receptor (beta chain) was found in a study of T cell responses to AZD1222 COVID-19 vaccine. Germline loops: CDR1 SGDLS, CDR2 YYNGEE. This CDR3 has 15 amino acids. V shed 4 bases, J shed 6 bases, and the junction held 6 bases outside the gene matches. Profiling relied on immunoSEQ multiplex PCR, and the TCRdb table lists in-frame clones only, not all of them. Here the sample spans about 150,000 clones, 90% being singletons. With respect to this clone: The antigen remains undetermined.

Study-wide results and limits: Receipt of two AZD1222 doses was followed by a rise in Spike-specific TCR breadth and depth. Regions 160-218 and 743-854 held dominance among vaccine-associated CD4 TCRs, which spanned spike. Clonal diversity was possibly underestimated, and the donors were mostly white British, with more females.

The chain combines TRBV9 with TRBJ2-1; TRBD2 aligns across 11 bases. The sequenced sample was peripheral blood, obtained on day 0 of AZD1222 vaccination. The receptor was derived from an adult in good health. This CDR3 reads CASSLGLAGPNEQFF. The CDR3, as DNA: TGTGCCAGCAGCCTCGGACTAGCGGGCCCCAATGAGCAGTTCTTC.